The rows below give T cell receptor beta chains drawn from one sample of a study of blood T cell repertoires in COVID-19. Generated by immunoSEQ multiplex PCR, the TCRdb table keeps only in-frame clones and is missing some. The table shows more than 200,000 clones, with 80% to 90% occurring only once. Sample: peripheral blood. The source is an elderly man with acute or convalescent COVID-19. The CDR3 runs from the conserved cysteine through the conserved F or W. A D gene is named only where the DNA matches it firmly. Clone size is shown for a subset of rows, as once, few, many or a class of expanded clone.

d_gene: .; j_gene: TRBJ2-1; v_gene: TRBV11-2; abundance: .; CDR3nt: TGTGCCAGCAGCTTAGATCAACGGGGGAGTTGGAATGAGCAGTTCTTC; CDR3aa: CASSLDQRGSWNEQFF
d_gene: TRBD1; j_gene: TRBJ1-5; v_gene: TRBV28; abundance: .; CDR3nt: TGTGCCAGCAGTTATTTGGGACAGTCCGATCAGCCCCAGCATTTT; CDR3aa: CASSYLGQSDQPQHF
d_gene: .; j_gene: TRBJ1-4; v_gene: TRBV28; abundance: .; CDR3nt: TGTGCCAGCAGTTTATTCGGCAGACCTGGGAGGAATGAAAAACTGTTTTTT; CDR3aa: CASSLFGRPGRNEKLFF
d_gene: .; j_gene: TRBJ1-1; v_gene: TRBV5-1; abundance: few; CDR3nt: TGCGCCAGCAGCTTCGGGGGGCGCGACACTGAAGCTTTCTTT; CDR3aa: CASSFGGRDTEAFF
d_gene: .; j_gene: TRBJ1-4; v_gene: TRBV3-1/TRBV3-2; abundance: .; CDR3nt: TGTGCCAGCAGCCTAGGGGCAGACGCGAGAGCTGAAAAACTGTTTTTT; CDR3aa: CASSLGADARAEKLFF
d_gene: TRBD1; j_gene: TRBJ2-1; v_gene: TRBV7-2; abundance: .; CDR3nt: TGTGCCAGCGCAAAAGACGGACAGGGGATCCAGTTCTTC; CDR3aa: CASAKDGQGIQFF
d_gene: .; j_gene: TRBJ1-5; v_gene: TRBV19; abundance: .; CDR3nt: TGTGCCACAAGAGAGCGAGGGGGTTTTAGCAATCAGCCCCAGCATTTT; CDR3aa: CATRERGGFSNQPQHF
d_gene: .; j_gene: TRBJ2-2; v_gene: TRBV13; abundance: .; CDR3nt: TGTGCCAGCAGCGTGGGCAGGGACACCGGGGAGCTGTTTTTT; CDR3aa: CASSVGRDTGELFF
d_gene: .; j_gene: TRBJ1-2; v_gene: TRBV28; abundance: .; CDR3nt: TGTGCCAGCAGTCTTCCTAACTATGGCTACACCTTC; CDR3aa: CASSLPNYGYTF
d_gene: .; j_gene: TRBJ2-7; v_gene: TRBV3-1/TRBV3-2; abundance: .; CDR3nt: TGTGCCGTTTCAGGGGGGTACGAGCAGTACTTC; CDR3aa: CAVSGGYEQYF
d_gene: TRBD1; j_gene: TRBJ2-7; v_gene: TRBV6-5; abundance: few; CDR3nt: TGTGCCAGCAGTTACCCCGGGACAGGGAAACAGTACTTC; CDR3aa: CASSYPGTGKQYF
d_gene: .; j_gene: TRBJ2-7; v_gene: TRBV3-1/TRBV3-2; abundance: .; CDR3nt: TGTGCCAGCAGTCCCCCAGGAATTCCGTACGAGCAGTACTTC; CDR3aa: CASSPPGIPYEQYF
d_gene: .; j_gene: TRBJ1-3; v_gene: TRBV28; abundance: .; CDR3nt: TGTGCCAGCAGTTTCTATCCGAGACAGGCAGTCCGAAACACCATATATTTT; CDR3aa: CASSFYPRQAVRNTIYF
d_gene: .; j_gene: TRBJ1-2; v_gene: TRBV7-9; abundance: .; CDR3nt: TGTGCCAGCAGCCCGGGGAGGGAGTATGGCTACACCTTC; CDR3aa: CASSPGREYGYTF
d_gene: TRBD2; j_gene: TRBJ2-7; v_gene: TRBV25-1; abundance: .; CDR3nt: TGTGCCAGTACTAGCGGGAGCCCATACGAGCAGTACTTC; CDR3aa: CASTSGSPYEQYF
d_gene: TRBD1; j_gene: TRBJ2-3; v_gene: TRBV5-4; abundance: .; CDR3nt: TGTGCCAGCAGCCCCGACAGGGACACTAGCACAGATACGCAGTATTTT; CDR3aa: CASSPDRDTSTDTQYF
d_gene: .; j_gene: TRBJ1-3; v_gene: TRBV3-1/TRBV3-2; abundance: .; CDR3nt: TGTGCCAGCAGCCAAGATCCCAGGGCTGGAAACACCATATATTTT; CDR3aa: CASSQDPRAGNTIYF
d_gene: .; j_gene: TRBJ2-5; v_gene: TRBV11-1; abundance: .; CDR3nt: TGTGCCAGCAGCTTAGACTGGTCTGGGGGGTCCCAGTACTTC; CDR3aa: CASSLDWSGGSQYF